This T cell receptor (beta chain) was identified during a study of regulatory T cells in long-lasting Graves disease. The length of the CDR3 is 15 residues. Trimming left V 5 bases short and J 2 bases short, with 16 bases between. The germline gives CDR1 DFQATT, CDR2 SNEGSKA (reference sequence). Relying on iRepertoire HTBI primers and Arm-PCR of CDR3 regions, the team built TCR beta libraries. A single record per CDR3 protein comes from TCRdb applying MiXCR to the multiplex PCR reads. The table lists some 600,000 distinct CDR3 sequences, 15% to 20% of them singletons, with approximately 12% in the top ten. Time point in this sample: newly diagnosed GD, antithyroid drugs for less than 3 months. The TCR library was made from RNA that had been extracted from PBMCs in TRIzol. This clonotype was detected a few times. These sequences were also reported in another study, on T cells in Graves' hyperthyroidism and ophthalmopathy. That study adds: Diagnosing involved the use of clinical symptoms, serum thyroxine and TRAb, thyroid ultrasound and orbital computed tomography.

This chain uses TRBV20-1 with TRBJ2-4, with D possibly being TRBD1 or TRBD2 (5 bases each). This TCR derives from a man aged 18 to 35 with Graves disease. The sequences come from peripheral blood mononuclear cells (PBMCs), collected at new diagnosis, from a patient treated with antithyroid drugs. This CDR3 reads CSAPDGGDPKNIQYF. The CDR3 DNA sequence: TGCAGTGCTCCCGACGGTGGGGACCCCAAAAACATTCAGTACTTC.